These 28 T cell receptor beta chains were sequenced from one sample in a study of blood T cell repertoires in COVID-19 (dated by TCRdb to about 2020). Library preparation used the immunoSEQ multiplex PCR assay. TCRdb took this table from immuneACCESS and kept in-frame rearrangements with V and J called. Such tables lack part of the clones; where checked against another copy, unresolved V genes explain under half of the gap, and the rest is unexplained. In all, the sample holds about 240,000 clones, and approximately 78% of those were seen once. The top ten hold 9.5% to 15% of the sample. Sequencing was done on a sample of peripheral blood. The source is a woman aged 60-75 years with active or convalescent COVID-19.

The chain recombines TRBV4-2 with TRBJ1-6; 7 bases are a match to TRBD1. Germline CDR1 reads LGHNA; CDR2 reads YNFKEQ. V lost 6 bases to trimming and J lost 4 bases; unmatched junction nucleotides: 15. CDR3 length: 18 amino acids. CDR3 region: CASSLYRGQGSYNSPLHF. The CDR3 DNA reads TGTGCCAGCAGTCTCTATAGGGGGCAGGGGTCTTATAATTCACCCCTCCACTTT.

The V gene is TRBV5-5, the J gene TRBJ2-3, with 14 bases aligning to TRBD2. V dropped 2 bases and J dropped 3; count of bases not matched to a gene: 2. This CDR3 region has 16 residues. Germline lookup yields CDR1 SGHKS and CDR2 YYEKEE (reference sequence). CDR3 sequence: CASSFRLAGGTDTQYF. The CDR3, as DNA: TGTGCCAGCAGCTTTCGACTAGCGGGGGGGACAGATACGCAGTATTTT.

This rearrangement joins TRBV7-8 to TRBJ2-3, with TRBD1 matching 9 bases. Germline assignment: CDR1 SGHVS and CDR2 FQNEAQ. The CDR3 consists of 16 residues. Germline trimming cut 2 bases from V and 1 base from J; bases unmatched to any gene: 4. CDR3 region: CASSLLGQGGTDTQYF. In DNA form, the CDR3 reads TGTGCCAGCAGCTTATTGGGACAGGGAGGCACAGATACGCAGTATTTT.

Comment on this clone: A much larger clone differs from this one at a single base, so this may be a read error. This chain joins TRBV2 and TRBJ2-5; weak D call: TRBD2 (6 bases). Germline-derived CDR1 and CDR2 are SNHLY and FYNNEI. V lost 10 bases to trimming and J lost 2 bases, with 17 bases between them. The CDR3 loop spans 14 amino acids. CDR3 in amino acids: CANRLQEGQETQYF. In DNA form, the CDR3 reads TGTGCCAACAGACTACAGGAGGGTCAAGAGACCCAGTACTTC. Complete variable domain (other parts from reference TRBV2 and TRBJ2-5): EPEVTQTPSHQVTQMGQEVILRCVPISNHLYFYWYRQILGQKVEFLVSFYNNEISEKSEIFDDQFSVERPDGSNFTLKIRSTKLEDSAMYFCANRLQEGQETQYFGPGTRLLVL.

This clone came up a few times. The chain carries TRBV7-2 and TRBJ1-4, with 8 bases fitting TRBD1. Trimming at V came to 7 bases and at J to 5 bases, leaving 3 bases not matched to a gene. The germline CDR1 and CDR2 sequences are SGHTA and FQGNSA. The CDR3 runs 13 residues. The CDR3 loop is CASNRDRNEKLFF. The CDR3 DNA reads as TGTGCCAGCAACCGGGACAGGAATGAAAAACTGTTTTTT.

This chain joins TRBV18 and TRBJ2-2; 9 nucleotides align to TRBD1. Germline assignment: CDR1 KGHSH and CDR2 LQKENI. There are 15 residues in the CDR3. Trimming removed 8 bases from V and 6 bases from J; junction bases left unmatched: 10. The CDR3 is CASRAGQGTSGELFF. The DNA of the CDR3 is TGTGCCAGCCGAGCAGGACAGGGGACTTCCGGGGAGCTGTTTTTT.

J is TRBJ2-5 and V is TRBV18; 9 bases are a match to TRBD1. Germline V gene lookup returns CDR1 KGHSH and CDR2 LQKENI. V dropped 3 bases and J dropped 4; count of bases not matched to a gene: 3. The CDR3 consists of 14 residues. CDR3 amino acids: CASSPPGQGETQYF. Here the CDR3 DNA reads TGTGCCAGCTCACCGCCGGGACAGGGAGAGACCCAGTACTTC.

The V gene is TRBV7-9, the J gene TRBJ1-1; D gene ambiguous. The CDR3 is 13 residues long. V lost 5 bases and J 1 base, leaving 8 bases between the germline ends. Germline lookup yields CDR1 SEHNR and CDR2 FQNEAQ (reference sequence). The CDR3 DNA reads as TGTGCCAGCAGCATCTCCGGGAACACTGAAGCTTTCTTT. It yields the protein CASSISGNTEAFF.

The chain links TRBV7-9 to TRBJ1-2; TRBD1 aligns across 9 bases. CDR1 and CDR2 (germline): SEHNR, FQNEAQ (reference sequence). V lost 5 bases, J lost 3 bases, and 7 bases stayed unmatched. This CDR3 has 15 amino acids. CDR3 bases: TGTGCCAGCAGCAGAGGGACAGGGCCTGACTATGGCTACACCTTC. Translated: CASSRGTGPDYGYTF.

This chain links TRBV7-9 with TRBJ2-3; 8 bases match TRBD1. Trimming at V came to 1 base and at J to 4 bases, leaving 4 bases not matched to a gene. CDR1 and CDR2 from the germline V gene are SEHNR and FQNEAQ (reference sequence). This CDR3 spans 15 amino acids. The CDR3, as DNA: TGTGCCAGCAGCTTAGGGACAGGGACTTCAGATACGCAGTATTTT. This gives the protein CASSLGTGTSDTQYF.

The chain employs TRBV9 and TRBJ2-3; tentatively, D is TRBD1 (6 bases). V lost 4 bases, J lost 2 bases, and 14 bases lay in between. CDR3 length: 15 amino acids. Germline CDR1 and CDR2: SGDLS and YYNGEE. Here the CDR3 DNA reads TGTGCCAGCAGCCCTACGGACAGAAACACAGATACGCAGTATTTT. Translated: CASSPTDRNTDTQYF.

This clone was found once. The chain is built from TRBV30 and TRBJ1-1; 8 bases are a match to TRBD1. This CDR3 comprises 12 residues. From germline, CDR1 is GTSNPN and CDR2 SVGIG (reference sequence). V was pared by 7 bases and J by 4 bases, with 5 bases of the junction left unmatched. CDR3: CAYGQGGTEAFF. The CDR3 DNA sequence: TGTGCCTACGGACAGGGCGGCACTGAAGCTTTCTTT. The full variable domain, its missing parts supplied by reference TRBV30 and TRBJ1-1, is SQTIHQWPATLVQPVGSPLSLECTVEGTSNPNLYWYRQAAGRGLQLLFYSVGIGQISSEVPQNLSASRPQDRQFILSSKKLLLSDSGFYLCAYGQGGTEAFFGQGTRLTVV.

The V gene is TRBV2, the J gene TRBJ2-3; 7 positions match TRBD2. In germline, CDR1 is SNHLY, CDR2 FYNNEI. V dropped 10 bases and J dropped 2; count of bases not matched to a gene: 6. The CDR3 sequence is 13 residues long. The CDR3 sequence: CANGRDYTDTQYF. In DNA, the CDR3 is TGTGCCAACGGCCGGGACTACACAGATACGCAGTATTTT. Together with reference TRBV2 and TRBJ2-3, the CDR3 gives the full variable domain: EPEVTQTPSHQVTQMGQEVILRCVPISNHLYFYWYRQILGQKVEFLVSFYNNEISEKSEIFDDQFSVERPDGSNFTLKIRSTKLEDSAMYFCANGRDYTDTQYFGPGTRLTVL.

In its sample, this clone was seen once. The chain combines TRBV11-2 with TRBJ2-1, with TRBD2 matching 9 bases. Germline CDR1 reads SGHAT; CDR2 reads FQNNGV. The junction had 18 bases not matched to a gene; V was cut back by 2 bases and J by 10 bases. This CDR3 is built from 18 residues. CDR3 bases: TGTGCCAGCAGCTTAAGTAGGGGCGGCGGGGGGGCCGGACGCGAGCAGTTCTTC. Amino acid sequence: CASSLSRGGGGAGREQFF.

V and J are TRBV30 and TRBJ2-2; TRBD1 agrees at 9 bases. This CDR3 has 15 amino acids. CDR1 is GTSNPN and CDR2 is SVGIG in the germline V gene (reference sequence). The V gene end was trimmed by 4 bases and the J gene end by 4 bases; junction bases not matched to a gene: 7. DNA of the CDR3: TGTGCCTGGACCAGAGGACAGGGGTTCACCGGGGAGCTGTTTTTT. Translation: CAWTRGQGFTGELFF.

The V and J genes are TRBV2 and TRBJ1-4, with 7 bases identical to TRBD1. With V trimmed by 8 bases and J by 5 bases, 5 bases remained unmatched. Germline V lookup: CDR1 SNHLY, CDR2 FYNNEI. This CDR3 region has 13 residues. CDR3 DNA sequence: TGTGCCAGCCGGGACAGCTGGAATGAAAAACTGTTTTTT. It is translated as CASRDSWNEKLFF.

In DNA form, the CDR3 reads TGCGCCAGCAGCGATCAAGCTCTTTCTAGGGCCAACGTCCTGACTTTC. It specifies CASSDQALSRANVLTF. The chain couples TRBV5-1 to TRBJ2-6; D gene uncertain. The CDR3 is made up of 16 amino acids. V shed 4 bases and J shed 5 bases, with 16 bases lying between them. Germline lookup yields CDR1 SGHRS and CDR2 YFSETQ. The whole variable domain, filled in from reference TRBV5-1 and TRBJ2-6, reads KAGVTQTPRYLIKTRGQQVTLSCSPISGHRSVSWYQQTPGQGLQFLFEYFSETQRNKGNFPGRFSGRQFSNSRSEMNVSTLELGDSALYLCASSDQALSRANVLTFGAGSRLTVL.

The chain recombines TRBV5-6 with TRBJ1-3, with D unclear. Per the germline V gene, CDR1 is SGHDT and CDR2 is YYEEEE. V gave up 3 bases and J gave up 4 bases, with 17 bases separating them. This CDR3 contains 16 residues. The CDR3 DNA reads as TGTGCCAGCAGCTGGAGGCTGGGGATTATAGGAAACACCATATATTTT. Its translation: CASSWRLGIIGNTIYF.

The rearrangement links TRBV6-5 to TRBJ2-1; 7 bases agree with TRBD1. The CDR3 runs 15 residues. V lost 10 bases, J lost 1 base, and 10 bases stayed unmatched. Germline V gene sequence: CDR1 MNHEY, CDR2 SVGAGI. This CDR3 is CAIFPTGASYNEQFF. The CDR3 DNA reads TGTGCCATCTTCCCCACAGGGGCGTCCTACAATGAGCAGTTCTTC.

The J gene is TRBJ2-7, the V gene TRBV12-3 or TRBV12-4; no definite D call. CDR3 length: 13 residues. V lost 2 bases to trimming and J lost 4 bases, with 9 bases between them. DNA of the CDR3: TGTGCCAGCAGTTTAAATCGGGTATACGAGCAGTACTTC. Translation: CASSLNRVYEQYF.

The chain uses TRBV5-1 and TRBJ1-1; TRBD1 agrees at 9 bases. Germline V gives CDR1 SGHRS, CDR2 YFSETQ. This CDR3 spans 15 amino acids. V gave up 4 bases and J gave up 2 bases; unmatched junction bases: 6. CDR3 amino acids: CASSRETGGNTEAFF. CDR3 nucleotides: TGCGCCAGCAGCCGAGAGACAGGGGGTAACACTGAAGCTTTCTTT. The full variable domain, in which reference TRBV5-1 and TRBJ1-1 provide the parts outside the CDR3, is KAGVTQTPRYLIKTRGQQVTLSCSPISGHRSVSWYQQTPGQGLQFLFEYFSETQRNKGNFPGRFSGRQFSNSRSEMNVSTLELGDSALYLCASSRETGGNTEAFFGQGTRLTVV.

The V gene is TRBV7-2, the J gene TRBJ2-3, with a possible D match to TRBD1 (6 bases). Germline lookup yields CDR1 SGHTA and CDR2 FQGNSA. The CDR3 runs 15 residues. The germline V and J ends were trimmed by 5 bases and 5 bases, with 17 bases remaining between them. The CDR3 sequence is CASSPRWGLRDTQYF. Here the CDR3 DNA reads TGTGCCAGCAGCCCCAGATGGGGGCTGAGAGATACGCAGTATTTT.

This clone has a single count. The rearrangement uses TRBV30 and TRBJ1-2; 9 nucleotides match TRBD1. V shed 1 base, J shed 4 bases, and the junction held 7 bases outside the gene matches. Germline V gives CDR1 GTSNPN, CDR2 SVGIG (reference sequence). The CDR3 length is 15 residues. The CDR3 sequence: CAWSEGTGRPYGYTF. The DNA of the CDR3 is TGTGCCTGGAGTGAGGGGACAGGGAGACCCTATGGCTACACCTTC.

The chain is built from TRBV7-2 and TRBJ2-1, with 8 positions matching TRBD2. J lost 0 bases, V lost 5 bases, and 3 bases had no gene match. CDR3 length: 15 residues. Germline CDR1 SGHTA, CDR2 FQGNSA. The CDR3 region is CASSPRGDSYNEQFF. CDR3 nucleotides: TGTGCCAGCAGCCCGCGGGGGGACTCCTACAATGAGCAGTTCTTC.

This clone was found once. The CDR3: CASSYRNEVQGAGGNTIYF. CDR3 bases: TGTGCCAGCAGCTATCGTAACGAAGTCCAGGGGGCCGGTGGAAACACCATATATTTT. The rearrangement joins TRBV13 to TRBJ1-3; TRBD1 matches 8 bases. The trim removed 4 bases at V and 3 bases at J, leaving 17 bases unmatched. Germline V gene sequence: CDR1 PRHDT, CDR2 FYEKMQ (reference sequence). CDR3 length: 19 amino acids.

This clone was counted between two and nine times. This chain connects TRBV5-5 to TRBJ2-1, with 7 bases lining up with TRBD1. Losses at the gene ends were 0 bases for V and 1 base for J; bases not matched to a gene: 1. The CDR3 length is 15 residues. The germline V gene has CDR1 SGHKS and CDR2 YYEKEE (reference sequence). The CDR3 DNA reads as TGTGCCAGCAGCTTGGGGACAGGTTCCTACAATGAGCAGTTCTTC. Translating gives CASSLGTGSYNEQFF.

This chain connects TRBV4-1 to TRBJ2-4, with D perhaps TRBD1 (5 bases). Germline lookup yields CDR1 MGHRA and CDR2 YSYEKL. The V end was cut by 2 bases, the J end by 0 bases, with 5 bases between. The CDR3 is 14 amino acids. Written as DNA, the CDR3 is TGCGCCAGCAGCCAACAGGGAGCCAAAAACATTCAGTACTTC. It is translated as CASSQQGAKNIQYF.

This clone was picked up a small number of times. The V and J genes are TRBV7-2 and TRBJ1-5; no clear D. This CDR3 has 15 amino acids. Per the germline V gene, CDR1 is SGHTA and CDR2 is FQGNSA. The germline V and J ends were trimmed by 1 base and 1 base, with 8 bases remaining between them. The CDR3 loop is CASSLGGGSNQPQHF. The CDR3 DNA reads TGTGCCAGCAGCTTAGGAGGCGGCAGCAATCAGCCCCAGCATTTT. Filled out from reference TRBV7-2 and TRBJ1-5, the complete variable domain reads GAGVSQSPSNKVTEKGKDVELRCDPISGHTALYWYRQSLGQGLEFLIYFQGNSAPDKSGLPSDRFSAERTGGSVSTLTIQRTQQEDSAVYLCASSLGGGSNQPQHFGDGTRLSIL.